This is a list of T cell receptor beta chains from one sample in a study of CD8 T cells in ankylosing spondylitis. A single record per CDR3 protein comes from TCRdb applying MiXCR to the 5' RACE reads. This table holds a few hundred thousand distinct CDR3 sequences, 20% to 25% found once. The specimen was blood, either unsorted or a sorted T cell fraction (not recorded which). The source of these receptors is a male donor with ankylosing spondylitis. The CDR3 runs from the conserved cysteine through the conserved F or W. A D gene is named only where the DNA matches it firmly. Size tells how often a clone was seen (once, few, many) or the class of an expanded clone, and some rows leave it out.

clone_size: NA; d_call: NA; j_call: TRBJ2-1; v_call: TRBV4-1; cdr3_aa: CASSQFSASTSNEQFF; cdr3_nt: TGCGCCAGCAGCCAATTTTCGGCCTCGACCTCCAATGAGCAGTTCTTC
clone_size: few; d_call: TRBD1; j_call: TRBJ1-4; v_call: TRBV6-1; cdr3_aa: CASKRTGRGTNEKLFF; cdr3_nt: TGTGCCAGCAAAAGGACAGGGCGTGGGACTAATGAAAAACTGTTTTTT
clone_size: NA; d_call: NA; j_call: TRBJ2-5; v_call: TRBV7-2; cdr3_aa: CASSLGAEQETQYF; cdr3_nt: TGTGCCAGCAGCTTAGGAGCGGAACAAGAGACCCAGTACTTC
clone_size: NA; d_call: NA; j_call: TRBJ1-5; v_call: TRBV4-2; cdr3_aa: CASSGGTLEEGYSNQPQHF; cdr3_nt: TGTGCCAGCAGCGGGGGGACATTGGAGGAGGGATATAGCAATCAGCCCCAGCATTTT
clone_size: many; d_call: NA; j_call: TRBJ1-2; v_call: TRBV12-3/TRBV12-4; cdr3_aa: CASSLFRDHGYTF; cdr3_nt: TGTGCCAGCAGTTTATTCAGGGACCATGGCTACACCTTC
clone_size: NA; d_call: TRBD2; j_call: TRBJ2-3; v_call: TRBV4-2; cdr3_aa: CASSQTGTSPSTDTQYF; cdr3_nt: TGTGCCAGCAGCCAAACCGGGACTAGCCCTAGCACAGATACGCAGTATTTT
clone_size: few; d_call: NA; j_call: TRBJ1-4; v_call: TRBV4-1; cdr3_aa: CASSHVTDEKLFF; cdr3_nt: TGCGCCAGCAGCCACGTGACTGATGAAAAACTGTTTTTT
clone_size: few; d_call: NA; j_call: TRBJ1-5; v_call: TRBV2; cdr3_aa: CASSEEGVGPQHF; cdr3_nt: TGTGCCAGCAGTGAAGAGGGGGTAGGGCCCCAGCATTTT
clone_size: NA; d_call: NA; j_call: TRBJ1-1; v_call: TRBV18; cdr3_aa: CASSPLRSRQQGGGSAFF; cdr3_nt: TGTGCCAGCTCACCTCTTCGTTCCCGTCAACAGGGAGGAGGCTCGGCTTTCTTT
clone_size: NA; d_call: TRBD1; j_call: TRBJ1-1; v_call: TRBV14; cdr3_aa: CASSQRGTGGSTEAFF; cdr3_nt: TGTGCCAGCAGCCAAAGGGGGACAGGGGGCAGCACTGAAGCTTTCTTT
clone_size: NA; d_call: NA; j_call: TRBJ1-3; v_call: TRBV5-1; cdr3_aa: CASSLGPIGNTIYF; cdr3_nt: TGCGCCAGCAGCTTGGGGCCTATTGGAAACACCATATATTTT